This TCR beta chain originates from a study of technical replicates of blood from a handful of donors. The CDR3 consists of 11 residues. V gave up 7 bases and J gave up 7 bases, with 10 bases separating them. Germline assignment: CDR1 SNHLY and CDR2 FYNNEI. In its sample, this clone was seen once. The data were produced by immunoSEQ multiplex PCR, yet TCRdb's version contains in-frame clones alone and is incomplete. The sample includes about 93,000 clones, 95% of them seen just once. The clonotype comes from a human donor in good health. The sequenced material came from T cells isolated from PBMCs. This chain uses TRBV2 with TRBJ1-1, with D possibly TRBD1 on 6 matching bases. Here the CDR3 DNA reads TGTGCCAGCACTGGGGGCCTTGAAGCTTTCTTT. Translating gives CASTGGLEAFF.